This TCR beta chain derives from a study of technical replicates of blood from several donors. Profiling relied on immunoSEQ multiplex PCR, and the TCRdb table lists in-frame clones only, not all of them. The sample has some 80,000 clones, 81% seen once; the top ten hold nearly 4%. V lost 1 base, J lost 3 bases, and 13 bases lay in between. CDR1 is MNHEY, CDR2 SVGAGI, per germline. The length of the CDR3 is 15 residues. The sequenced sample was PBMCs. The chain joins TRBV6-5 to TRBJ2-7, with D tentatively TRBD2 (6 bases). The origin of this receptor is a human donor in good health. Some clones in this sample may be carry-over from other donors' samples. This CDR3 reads CASSYFPKGGYEQYF. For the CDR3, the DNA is TGTGCCAGCAGTTACTTTCCGAAGGGAGGCTACGAGCAGTACTTC.